Described below is a single T cell receptor (beta chain) sequence and its context. Its antigen is not known. The entry originates in a study of T cell repertoires in cytomegalovirus infection. Study background: Both recently identified HLA-C-restricted and well-studied HLA-B-restricted CMV epitopes were used in the study. Whole-study results and caveats: The response measured ex vivo was dominated by TCR beta clonotypes (HLA-C-restricted and CMV-specific).

The length of the CDR3 is 15 residues. Per the germline V gene, CDR1 is SGHNT and CDR2 is YENEEA. V shed 5 bases, J shed 8 bases, and the junction held 9 bases outside the gene matches. TCRdb reprocessed the reads via MiXCR and lists one record per CDR3 protein. There are fewer than 1,000,000 distinct CDR3 sequences in the sample; less than 40% occur only once, and around an eighth lies in the top ten. The sequencing used cultured CD8+ T cells from PBMCs, collected from culture after CMV antigen stimulation. The rearrangement joins TRBV11-3 to TRBJ2-1, with 10 bases identical to TRBD1. This TCR derives from a human donor in good health (CMV status not recorded). Some clones in this sample may be carry-over from other donors' samples. The DNA for the CDR3 is TGTGCCAGCAGCCCCCGGGACAGGGGCTGGGATGAGCAGTTCTTC. Translating it yields CASSPRDRGWDEQFF. Drawing the rest from reference TRBV11-3 and TRBJ2-1, the complete variable domain is EAGVVQSPRYKIIEKKQPVAFWCNPISGHNTLYWYLQNLGQGPELLIRYENEEAVDDSQLPKDRFSAERLKGVDSTLKIQPAELGDSAVYLCASSPRDRGWDEQFFGPGTRLTVL.